The 30 T cell receptor beta chains listed next were all sequenced from one sample in a study of OX40 agonist ivuxolimab in advanced cancers. The assay was immunoSEQ multiplex PCR, and TCRdb's table has in-frame clones only and misses some. The sample has some 140,000 clones; about 93% are singletons. The sequenced sample was CD4+ or CD8+ T cells sorted from blood, obtained in a trial of the OX40 agonist ivuxolimab. These receptors were collected from an adult with an advanced solid tumor such as melanoma, head and neck, liver or kidney cancer.

This clone was seen once. V usage is TRBV18 and J usage is TRBJ2-7; 7 bases fit TRBD1. Germline CDR1 is KGHSH and CDR2 is LQKENI. The CDR3 loop spans 14 amino acids. The V gene end was trimmed by 3 bases and the J gene end by 3 bases; junction bases not matched to a gene: 5. The CDR3 sequence is CASSPRQGSYEQYF. CDR3 DNA sequence: TGTGCCAGCTCACCGAGACAGGGCAGCTACGAGCAGTACTTC.

The V call is TRBV6-5, the J call TRBJ2-7; perhaps TRBD1 as D (6 bases). Germline CDR1 MNHEY, CDR2 SVGAGI. This CDR3 is built from 12 residues. V lost 4 bases and J 7 bases, leaving 11 bases between the germline ends. The CDR3 DNA reads TGTGCCAGCAGTTGGGGGCCGGGGGAGCAGTACTTC. This codes for CASSWGPGEQYF.

This clone was counted a single time. The chain employs TRBV5-1 and TRBJ2-2; the D gene is possibly TRBD2 (7 bases). Germline V CDR1 and CDR2: SGHRS, YFSETQ. The CDR3 loop spans 16 amino acids. V shed 2 bases and J shed 0 bases, with 11 bases lying between them. The CDR3 sequence: CASSFGGGPNTGELFF. As DNA, the CDR3 is TGCGCCAGCAGCTTTGGCGGGGGCCCGAACACCGGGGAGCTGTTTTTT.

The genes are TRBV6-1 and TRBJ1-2; D not certain. This CDR3 contains 15 residues. The germline V gene has CDR1 MNHNS and CDR2 SASEGT. V lost 1 base, J lost 1 base, and 10 bases lay in between. The CDR3 spells CASSEGSSSNYGYTF. As DNA, the CDR3 is TGTGCCAGCAGTGAAGGATCGAGTAGTAACTATGGCTACACCTTC.

This clone was seen only once. The junction shows a germline mismatch at one end, possibly a read error. As DNA, the CDR3 is TGTGCTAGCAGTGAGTCCCCACTAGCGGGAGTTGCAGAGACCCAGTACTTC. Amino acid sequence: CASSESPLAGVAETQYF. This chain connects TRBV7-7 to TRBJ2-5, with 11 nucleotides matching TRBD2. Germline V CDR1 and CDR2: SSHAT, FNYEAQ (reference sequence). This CDR3 has 17 residues.

The chain is built from TRBV19 and TRBJ1-1, with D perhaps TRBD1 (6 bases). With 6 bases removed from V and 0 bases from J, the gap between germline ends came to 11 bases. Germline V gives CDR1 LNHDA, CDR2 SQIVND (reference sequence). The CDR3 is 14 amino acids. The chain's CDR3 is CASSLQGVNTEAFF. The CDR3 bases are TGTGCCAGTAGCTTACAGGGCGTGAACACTGAAGCTTTCTTT.

The chain links TRBV28 to TRBJ1-6, with D maybe TRBD1 (5 bases). Trimming took 2 bases from V and 6 from J, leaving 8 bases between them. There are 14 residues in the CDR3. CDR1 and CDR2 (germline): MDHEN, SYDVKM. The CDR3 coding sequence is TGTGCCAGCAGTTTAGCAGGGACTAATTCACCCCTCCACTTT. This gives the protein CASSLAGTNSPLHF.

V usage is TRBV6-4 and J usage is TRBJ1-1; D gene uncertain. The CDR3 sequence is 16 residues long. Trimming took off 6 bases at V and 0 bases at J, with 17 bases between the two ends. From germline, CDR1 is MRHNA and CDR2 SNTAGT. CDR3 nucleotide sequence: TGTGCCAGCAGCCACGGGTCAGAGGCCATGAACACTGAAGCTTTCTTT. This translates into CASSHGSEAMNTEAFF.

The genes are TRBV2 and TRBJ2-4; no firm D call. The CDR3 extends over 12 amino acids. Germline V gene lookup returns CDR1 SNHLY and CDR2 FYNNEI. V lost 3 bases and J lost 4, with 4 bases in between. CDR3 in DNA: TGTGCCAGCAGTGAGCAGAAAAACATTCAGTACTTC. Encoded protein: CASSEQKNIQYF.

The CDR3 protein is CASSPRTAYEQYF. The CDR3 DNA is TGTGCCAGTAGTCCGCGGACAGCCTACGAGCAGTACTTC. The chain carries TRBV19 and TRBJ2-7; D may be TRBD1 (6 bases). From germline, CDR1 is LNHDA and CDR2 SQIVND (reference sequence). Trimming took off 5 bases at V and 2 bases at J, with 10 bases between the two ends. This CDR3 region has 13 residues.

This clone appeared a few times. V is TRBV15 and J is TRBJ1-5; no firm D call. CDR1 is LNHNV and CDR2 is YYDKDF in the germline V gene (reference sequence). This CDR3 has 16 residues. Between the trimmed V and J ends, which lost 3 bases and 2 bases, there was a span of 14 bases. The CDR3 sequence: CATSRARRSGNQPQHF. CDR3 sequence (DNA): TGTGCCACCAGCAGGGCACGACGATCGGGCAATCAGCCCCAGCATTTT. Full variable domain (outside the CDR3, taken from reference TRBV15 and TRBJ1-5): DAMVIQNPRYQVTQFGKPVTLSCSQTLNHNVMYWYQQKSSQAPKLLFHYYDKDFNNEADTPDNFQSRRPNTSFCFLDIRSPGLGDTAMYLCATSRARRSGNQPQHFGDGTRLSIL.

The rearrangement uses TRBV7-9 and TRBJ2-7; 8 nucleotides agree with TRBD1. The CDR3 spans 14 residues. V gave up 3 bases and J gave up 3 bases; unmatched junction bases: 4. CDR1 is SEHNR and CDR2 is FQNEAQ in the germline V gene (reference sequence). The CDR3 DNA sequence: TGTGCCAGCAGCTTGGGGACAGGCTTCTACGAGCAGTACTTC. This encodes CASSLGTGFYEQYF.

The chain recombines TRBV19 with TRBJ1-5; 9 bases fit TRBD1. V trimming: 6 bases; J trimming: 4 bases; junction bases outside the gene matches: 7. Germline-derived CDR1 and CDR2 are LNHDA and SQIVND (reference sequence). The CDR3 spans 15 residues. This chain's CDR3 is CASRGGQGRNQPQHF. The CDR3 DNA reads TGTGCCAGTAGAGGGGGACAGGGAAGAAATCAGCCCCAGCATTTT.

The genes are TRBV11-2 and TRBJ1-1; TRBD1 matches 8 bases. CDR1 is SGHAT, CDR2 FQNNGV, per germline. V was pared by 7 bases and J by 1 base, with 5 bases of the junction left unmatched. This CDR3 has 14 residues. CDR3 loop: CASTPGQANTEAFF. DNA for the CDR3: TGTGCCAGCACCCCGGGACAGGCGAACACTGAAGCTTTCTTT.

The chain has TRBV5-4 and TRBJ2-7; 9 nucleotides agree with TRBD2. With 5 bases clipped from V and 0 bases from J, the junction kept 6 bases outside the gene matches. Germline values: CDR1 SGHNT, CDR2 YYREEE (reference sequence). This CDR3 is built from 15 residues. The CDR3 DNA reads TGTGCCAGCAGGCCGGGACTAGCAGACTCCTACGAGCAGTACTTC. It encodes CASRPGLADSYEQYF.

This clone was counted a few times. This chain links TRBV5-1 with TRBJ2-1, with 9 bases that match TRBD2. V lost 4 bases and J lost 16; bases outside the gene matches: 9. Germline-derived CDR1 and CDR2 are SGHRS and YFSETQ. The CDR3 has 12 amino acids. CDR3 sequence (DNA): TGCGCCAGCAGCCTGGATTCGGGACTAGCTTTCTTC. It translates to CASSLDSGLAFF.

V is TRBV12-5 and J is TRBJ1-2; D is unresolved. Germline V CDR1 and CDR2: LGHNT, FRNRAP. V lost 5 bases, J lost 1 base, and 8 bases lay in between. The CDR3 is made up of 13 amino acids. In DNA form, the CDR3 reads TGTGCTAGTGGTCAAACAGATAACTATGGCTACACCTTC. Translated: CASGQTDNYGYTF.

The CDR3: CSVETWTGPTDTQYF. The CDR3 DNA sequence: TGCAGCGTTGAAACTTGGACAGGGCCCACAGATACGCAGTATTTT. The gene calls are TRBV29-1 and TRBJ2-3, with 8 positions matching TRBD1. V was pared by 2 bases and J by 2 bases, with 6 bases of the junction left unmatched. In germline, CDR1 is SQVTM, CDR2 ANQGSEA. This CDR3 is built from 15 residues.

The chain employs TRBV29-1 and TRBJ1-1; no clear D gene. Trimming stripped 5 bases from V and 3 bases from J, with 13 bases between. The CDR3 runs 13 residues. Germline V gene data show CDR1 as SQVTM and CDR2 as ANQGSEA. CDR3 DNA: TGCAGCGTTAGCCCTTCCGGGGACACTGAAGCTTTCTTT. Amino acids: CSVSPSGDTEAFF. The variable domain in full, completed from reference TRBV29-1 and TRBJ1-1, reads SAVISQKPSRDICQRGTSLTIQCQVDSQVTMMFWYRQQPGQSLTLIATANQGSEATYESGFVIDKFPISRPNLTFSTLTVSNMSPEDSSIYLCSVSPSGDTEAFFGQGTRLTVV.

The rearrangement links TRBV10-3 to TRBJ1-2; 7 nucleotides match TRBD1. J was trimmed by 0 bases and V by 6 bases; bases with no gene match: 1. Germline V lookup: CDR1 ENHRY, CDR2 SYGVKD. The CDR3 is 13 amino acids. This CDR3 is CAIRTGTNYGYTF. Here the CDR3 DNA reads TGTGCCATCAGGACAGGGACTAACTATGGCTACACCTTC.

The J gene is TRBJ2-7, the V gene TRBV19; tentatively, D is TRBD1 (6 bases). V was trimmed by 6 bases and J by 4 bases, leaving 16 bases between them. CDR3 length equals 14 residues. The V gene's germline CDR1 is LNHDA and CDR2 SQIVND (reference sequence). As DNA, the CDR3 is TGTGCCAGTAGGGTGGGGGACAAATCATACGAGCAGTACTTC. It yields the protein CASRVGDKSYEQYF. Drawing the rest from reference TRBV19 and TRBJ2-7, the complete variable domain is DGGITQSPKYLFRKEGQNVTLSCEQNLNHDAMYWYRQDPGQGLRLIYYSQIVNDFQKGDIAEGYSVSREKKESFPLTVTSAQKNPTAFYLCASRVGDKSYEQYFGPGTRLTVT.

About this clone itself: A junction boundary mismatches the germline segment, possibly from a read error. The rearrangement links TRBV7-6 to TRBJ2-7; D uncertain. There are 14 residues in the CDR3. The germline gives CDR1 SGHVS, CDR2 FNYEAQ. The CDR3, as DNA: TGTGCTAGCAGCCCGGACGGTGTCTCCTACGAGCAGTACTTC. Amino acid sequence: CASSPDGVSYEQYF.

This chain uses TRBV2 with TRBJ2-3, with 9 bases lining up with TRBD1. Germline CDR1 SNHLY, CDR2 FYNNEI. After removal of 3 bases from V and 8 bases from J, the junction contained 3 bases not matched to a gene. This CDR3 spans 13 amino acids. CDR3 sequence (DNA): TGTGCCAGCAGTGACGAGGGACAGGGTACGCAGTATTTT. Translation: CASSDEGQGTQYF.

The J gene is TRBJ1-1, the V gene TRBV6-6; D possibly corresponds to TRBD1 (5 bases). Germline V gene sequence: CDR1 MNHNY, CDR2 SVGAGI (reference sequence). The length of the CDR3 is 14 residues. Between the trimmed V and J ends, which lost 7 bases and 3 bases, there was a span of 15 bases. The CDR3 is CASNPVGGYTEAFF. The CDR3 DNA is TGTGCCAGCAACCCCGTCGGGGGGTACACTGAAGCTTTCTTT.

The chain carries TRBV6-5 and TRBJ1-6, with TRBD1 matching 10 bases. This CDR3 contains 16 residues. Losses at the gene ends were 0 bases for V and 7 bases for J; bases not matched to a gene: 3. Germline V gives CDR1 MNHEY, CDR2 SVGAGI. CDR3 sequence: CASSYSRGQGNSPLHF. In nucleotides, the CDR3 is TGTGCCAGCAGTTACTCGAGGGGACAGGGGAATTCACCCCTCCACTTT.

The chain employs TRBV7-8 and TRBJ2-1; 7 nucleotides match TRBD2. There are 14 residues in the CDR3. The V segment lost 7 bases and the J segment 12 bases; nucleotides outside the gene matches: 15. Germline V lookup: CDR1 SGHVS, CDR2 FQNEAQ. The CDR3 sequence: CASTRRGSGPRQFF. CDR3 nucleotides: TGTGCCAGCACCCGTCGCGGGAGCGGACCTAGGCAGTTCTTC.

The J gene is TRBJ1-3, the V gene TRBV11-2; D remains unclear. Germline CDR1 reads SGHAT; CDR2 reads FQNNGV. Trimming left V 6 bases short and J 4 bases short, with 13 bases between. The CDR3 spans 14 residues. CDR3 sequence (DNA): TGTGCCAGCAGTCGATCGTCTAGCGGAAACACCATATATTTT. This gives the protein CASSRSSSGNTIYF.

This sequence joins TRBV19 and TRBJ2-6; D is perhaps TRBD1 (6 bases). The V end was cut by 6 bases, the J end by 0 bases, with 6 bases between. The CDR3 covers 14 residues. Germline V gives CDR1 LNHDA, CDR2 SQIVND (reference sequence). The CDR3 coding sequence is TGTGCCAGTAGCAGGGGCTCTGGGGCCAACGTCCTGACTTTC. Amino acid sequence: CASSRGSGANVLTF.

This chain joins TRBV4-2 and TRBJ1-5, with 7 positions matching TRBD1. The germline V gene encodes CDR1 LGHNA and CDR2 YNFKEQ. This CDR3 contains 16 residues. Trimming cost V 3 bases and J 8 bases; bases outside gene matches: 13. For the CDR3, the DNA is TGTGCCAGCAGCCACGAAGGGGGCGCGGGATGGGAGCCCCAGCATTTT. It codes for CASSHEGGAGWEPQHF.

The chain is built from TRBV27 and TRBJ1-1; D remains unclear. This CDR3 has 12 residues. CDR1 and CDR2 from the germline V gene are MNHEY and SMNVEV (reference sequence). The V end was cut by 3 bases, the J end by 4 bases, with 6 bases between. CDR3 sequence reads: CASSFAGTEAFF. The CDR3 region has the DNA TGTGCCAGCAGTTTCGCGGGCACTGAAGCTTTCTTT.